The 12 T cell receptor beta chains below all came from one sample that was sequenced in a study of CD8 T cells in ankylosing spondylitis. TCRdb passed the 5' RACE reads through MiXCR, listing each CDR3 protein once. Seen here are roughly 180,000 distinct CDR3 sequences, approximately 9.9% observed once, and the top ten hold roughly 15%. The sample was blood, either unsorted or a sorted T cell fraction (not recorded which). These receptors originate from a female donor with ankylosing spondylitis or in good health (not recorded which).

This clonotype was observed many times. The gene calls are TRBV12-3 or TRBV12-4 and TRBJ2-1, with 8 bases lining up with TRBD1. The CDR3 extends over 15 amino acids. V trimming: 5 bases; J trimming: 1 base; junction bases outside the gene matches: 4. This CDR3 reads CASSPDRGSYNEQFF. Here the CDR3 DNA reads TGTGCCAGCAGTCCCGACAGGGGATCCTACAATGAGCAGTTCTTC.

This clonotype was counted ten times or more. CDR3 bases: TGCGCCAGCAGCCAAGACATCCAGGGGGCTACTGGAAACACCATATATTTT. It translates to CASSQDIQGATGNTIYF. The chain links TRBV4-3 to TRBJ1-3, with 8 positions matching TRBD1. Germline-derived CDR1 and CDR2 are LGHNA and YSLEER. The CDR3 runs to 17 residues. J gave up 2 bases and V 0 bases, and 6 bases lay outside the gene matches.

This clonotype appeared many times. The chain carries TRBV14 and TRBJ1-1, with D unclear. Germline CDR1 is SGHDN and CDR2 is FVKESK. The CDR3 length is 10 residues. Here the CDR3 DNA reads TGTACTCAGAGGAACACTGAAGCTTTCTTT. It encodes CTQRNTEAFF.

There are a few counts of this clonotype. CDR3 loop: CASSELRGSDTEAFF. In nucleotides, the CDR3 is TGTGCCAGCAGTGAATTAAGGGGTTCGGACACTGAAGCTTTCTTT. The chain links TRBV6-1 to TRBJ1-1, with D possibly matching TRBD1 (5 bases). Germline CDR1 reads MNHNS; CDR2 reads SASEGT. V lost 2 bases and J lost 3, with 13 bases in between. This CDR3 region has 15 residues.

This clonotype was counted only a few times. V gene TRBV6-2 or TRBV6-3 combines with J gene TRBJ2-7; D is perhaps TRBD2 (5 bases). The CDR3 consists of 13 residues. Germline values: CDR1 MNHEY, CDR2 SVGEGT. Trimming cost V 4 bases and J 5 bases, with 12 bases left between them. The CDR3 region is CASSSPRGHEQYF. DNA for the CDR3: TGTGCCAGCAGTTCTCCCCGGGGTCACGAGCAGTACTTC.

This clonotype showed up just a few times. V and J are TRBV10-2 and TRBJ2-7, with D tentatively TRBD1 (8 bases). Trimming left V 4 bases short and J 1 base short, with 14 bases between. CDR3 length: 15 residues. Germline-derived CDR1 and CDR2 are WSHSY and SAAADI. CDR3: CASSGGQGGSYEQYF. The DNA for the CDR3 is TGCGCCAGCAGTGGAGGACAGGGAGGGTCCTACGAGCAGTACTTC.

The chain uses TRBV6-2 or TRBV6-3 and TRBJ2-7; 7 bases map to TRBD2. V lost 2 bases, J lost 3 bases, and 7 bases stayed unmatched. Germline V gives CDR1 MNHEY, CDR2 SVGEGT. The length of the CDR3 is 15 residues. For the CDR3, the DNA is TGTGCCAGCAGTTACGGGTTGCGGGGGTACTACGAGCAGTACTTC. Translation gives CASSYGLRGYYEQYF.

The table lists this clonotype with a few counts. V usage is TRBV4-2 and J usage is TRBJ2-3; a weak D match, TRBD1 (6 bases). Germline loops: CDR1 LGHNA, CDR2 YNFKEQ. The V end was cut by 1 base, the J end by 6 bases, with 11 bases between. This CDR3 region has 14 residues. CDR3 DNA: TGTGCCAGCAGCCAAGGATACAGGGTGGATACGCAGTATTTT. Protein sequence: CASSQGYRVDTQYF.

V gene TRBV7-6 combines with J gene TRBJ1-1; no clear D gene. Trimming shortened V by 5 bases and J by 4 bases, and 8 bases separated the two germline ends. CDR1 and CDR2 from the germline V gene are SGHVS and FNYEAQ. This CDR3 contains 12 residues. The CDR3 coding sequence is TGTGCCAGCAGCCCCTTCGGCACTGAAGCTTTCTTT. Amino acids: CASSPFGTEAFF. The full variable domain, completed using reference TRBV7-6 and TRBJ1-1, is GAGVSQSPRYKVTKRGQDVALRCDPISGHVSLYWYRQALGQGPEFLTYFNYEAQQDKSGLPNDRFSAERPEGSISTLTIQRTEQRDSAMYRCASSPFGTEAFFGQGTRLTVV.

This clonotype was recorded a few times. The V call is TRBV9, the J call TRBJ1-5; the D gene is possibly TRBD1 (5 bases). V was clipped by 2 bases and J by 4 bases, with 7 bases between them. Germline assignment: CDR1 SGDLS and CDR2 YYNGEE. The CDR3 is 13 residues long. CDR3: CASSVGENQPQHF. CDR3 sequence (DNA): TGTGCCAGCAGCGTGGGGGAGAATCAGCCCCAGCATTTT.

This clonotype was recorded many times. The CDR3 sequence is CASSPTVNQETQYF. CDR3 sequence (DNA): TGTGCCAGCAGCCCGACTGTGAACCAAGAGACCCAGTACTTC. The chain recombines TRBV7-2 with TRBJ2-5; unclear D gene. Between the trimmed V and J ends, which lost 5 bases and 0 bases, there was a span of 10 bases. CDR3 length equals 14 residues. Germline V gene lookup returns CDR1 SGHTA and CDR2 FQGNSA.

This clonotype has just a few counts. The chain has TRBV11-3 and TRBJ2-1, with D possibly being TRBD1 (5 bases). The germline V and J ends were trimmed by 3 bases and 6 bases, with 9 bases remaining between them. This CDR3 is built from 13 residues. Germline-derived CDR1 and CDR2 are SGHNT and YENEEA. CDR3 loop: CASSFRGSNEQFF. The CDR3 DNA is TGTGCCAGCAGCTTTAGGGGATCCAATGAGCAGTTCTTC.